The clone carrying this T cell receptor (beta chain) was recorded once. Germline V gives CDR1 MGHRA, CDR2 YSYEKL. CDR3 length equals 15 residues. Trimming took 1 base from V and 4 from J, leaving 14 bases between them. These data come from a study of CD8 T cells in Susac syndrome. RNA in amounts of roughly 0.5 to 1 ug was reverse transcribed with random hexamers. In TCRdb, the immunoSEQ multiplex PCR reads were re-called with MiXCR into one record per CDR3 protein. The sample records about 120,000 distinct CDR3 sequences, about 94% being singletons. Sequencing was done on a sample of CD8+ T cells from PBMCs. This TCR was sampled from a human donor with Susac syndrome. J is TRBJ2-7 and V is TRBV4-1; D is possibly TRBD2 (7 bases). For the CDR3, the DNA is TGCGCCAGCAGCCAAGTTTCAAGGGGGGGATACGAGCAGTACTTC. This gives the protein CASSQVSRGGYEQYF.